Listed here is a single T cell receptor (beta chain). The antigen is not known. TCRdb processed the 5' RACE reads again and assigns one entry to each CDR3 protein, with no DNA. This sample contains about 160,000 distinct CDR3 sequences. The sample comes from a study of monozygotic twins with inflammatory bowel disease. The study's findings and limits: Support was lacking for any single strong IBD-associated signal or clonotype.

The CDR3 length is 21 residues. Germline V gene lookup returns CDR1 SGHAT and CDR2 FQNNGV. The chain joins TRBV11-2 to TRBJ2-3; TCRdb's D gene call, TRBD2, goes unchecked for lack of DNA. Input material: blood. This clonotype was obtained from a human donor with ulcerative colitis or Crohn's disease, or a healthy co-twin of an affected twin (not recorded which). The CDR3 region is CASSLVGGLGRLAGGLDTQYF. The full variable domain, its missing parts supplied by reference TRBV11-2 and TRBJ2-3, is EAGVAQSPRYKIIEKRQSVAFWCNPISGHATLYWYQQILGQGPKLLIQFQNNGVVDDSQLPKDRFSAERLKGVDSTLKIQPAKLEDSAVYLCASSLVGGLGRLAGGLDTQYFGPGTRLTVL.